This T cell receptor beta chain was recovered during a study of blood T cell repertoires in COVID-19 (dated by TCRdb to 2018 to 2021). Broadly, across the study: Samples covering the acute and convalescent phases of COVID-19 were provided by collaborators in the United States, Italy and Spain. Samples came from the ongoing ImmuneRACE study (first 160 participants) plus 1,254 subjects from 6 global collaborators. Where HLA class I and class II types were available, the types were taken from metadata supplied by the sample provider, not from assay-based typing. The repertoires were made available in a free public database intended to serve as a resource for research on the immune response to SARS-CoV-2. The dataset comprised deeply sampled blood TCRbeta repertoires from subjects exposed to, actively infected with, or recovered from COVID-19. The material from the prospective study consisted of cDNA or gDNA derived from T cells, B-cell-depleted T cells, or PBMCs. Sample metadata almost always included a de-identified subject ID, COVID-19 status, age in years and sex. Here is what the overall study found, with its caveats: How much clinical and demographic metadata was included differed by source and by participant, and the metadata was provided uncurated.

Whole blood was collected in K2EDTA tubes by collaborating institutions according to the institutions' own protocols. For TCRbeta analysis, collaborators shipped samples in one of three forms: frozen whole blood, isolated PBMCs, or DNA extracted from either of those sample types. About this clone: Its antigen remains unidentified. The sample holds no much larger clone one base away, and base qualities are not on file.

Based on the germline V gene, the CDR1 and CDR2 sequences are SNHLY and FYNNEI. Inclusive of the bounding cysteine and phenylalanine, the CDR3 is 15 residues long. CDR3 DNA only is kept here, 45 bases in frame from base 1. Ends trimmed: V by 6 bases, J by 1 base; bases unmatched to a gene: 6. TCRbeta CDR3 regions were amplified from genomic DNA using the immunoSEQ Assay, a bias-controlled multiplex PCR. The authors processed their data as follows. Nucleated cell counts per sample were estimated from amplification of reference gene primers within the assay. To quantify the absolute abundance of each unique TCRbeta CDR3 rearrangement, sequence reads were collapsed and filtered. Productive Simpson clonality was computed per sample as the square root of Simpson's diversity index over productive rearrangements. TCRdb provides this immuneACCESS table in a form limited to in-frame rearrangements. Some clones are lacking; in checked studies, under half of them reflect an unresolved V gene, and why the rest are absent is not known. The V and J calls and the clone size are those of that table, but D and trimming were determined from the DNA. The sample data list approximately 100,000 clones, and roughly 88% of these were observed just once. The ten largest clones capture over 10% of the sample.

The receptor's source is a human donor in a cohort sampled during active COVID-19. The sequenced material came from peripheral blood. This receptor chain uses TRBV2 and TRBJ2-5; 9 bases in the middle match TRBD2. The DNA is TGTGCCAGCAGCAGTAGCGGGGGACGCCAAGAGACCCAGTACTTC. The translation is CASSSSGGRQETQYF.